Listed below are T cell receptor beta chains from one sample, sequenced in a study of shared clonotypes between healthy human individuals. Data came from immunoSEQ multiplex PCR; TCRdb stores just in-frame clones and leaves some out. The sample includes 1.4 million or so clones, 98% of them seen just once. Sample: naive CD4+ T cells sorted from blood. The receptor source for this set is a man aged 30-40 years in good health. CDR3s include the opening cysteine and the closing phenylalanine or tryptophan. The order of the fields is V gene, clone size, CDR3 length, D gene, J gene, CDR3 protein. The D gene is left open where the match is weak. Not every row has a clone size; where given, it reads once, few, many or a size class.

TRBV5-1	once	14	-	TRBJ2-5	CASSLMGGEETQYF
TRBV4-3	-	18	TRBD2	TRBJ2-2	CASSQELILAGRTGELFF
TRBV5-1	once	16	TRBD2	TRBJ2-3	CASSTDRGLADYTQYF
TRBV7-8	-	14	TRBD2	TRBJ2-3	CASSSSGSTDTQYF
TRBV21-1	once	16	-	TRBJ2-7	CASTPWEPSGPYEQYF
TRBV7-6	once	14	TRBD2	TRBJ2-7	CASSLLAGIHEQYF
TRBV13	-	12	-	TRBJ2-7	CASSLRQYEQYF
TRBV5-1	-	14	TRBD2	TRBJ2-3	CASSLGLAGDTQYF
TRBV5-1	-	15	TRBD1	TRBJ2-7	CASSAGQVGVYEQYF
TRBV5-1	-	15	TRBD2	TRBJ2-7	CASSLASGGSYEQYF
TRBV5-6	-	13	TRBD1	TRBJ1-2	CASSRGQGPGYTF
TRBV5-1	-	14	-	TRBJ2-7	CASSLDRLVDEQYF
TRBV2	-	15	-	TRBJ1-5	CASSDPGILDQPQHF
TRBV5-1	-	14	TRBD2	TRBJ2-5	CASGRGTIQETQYF
TRBV11-2	-	12	-	TRBJ2-7	CASSLYPYEQYF
TRBV10-2	-	9	-	TRBJ2-5	CASRVTQYF
TRBV6-1	-	11	-	TRBJ2-1	CASRGNNEQFF
TRBV19	-	15	TRBD1	TRBJ2-7	CASSVAGTGSYEQYF
TRBV28	-	15	-	TRBJ2-7	CASSLMAGRPYEQYF
TRBV4-3	-	15	TRBD2	TRBJ2-7	CASSQDALQGGEQYF
TRBV20-1	-	10	-	TRBJ2-7	CSASGNEQYF
TRBV5-4	-	16	TRBD2	TRBJ2-5	CASSRGLAGHQETQYF
TRBV6-6	-	14	TRBD1	TRBJ1-2	CASSDRGSIGGYTF
TRBV6-1	-	14	TRBD2	TRBJ2-5	CASSSGTSQETQYF
TRBV9	-	16	-	TRBJ2-1	CASSVAPFDNYNEQFF
TRBV5-3	-	16	-	TRBJ1-4	CARRENDPGQNEKLFF
TRBV14	-	17	TRBD2	TRBJ2-7	CASSPGLAGRGSWEQYF
TRBV13	-	18	TRBD2	TRBJ2-2	CASSSPGLAGTNTGELFF
TRBV25-1	-	15	-	TRBJ1-3	CASSETLPSGNTIYF
TRBV10-1	-	11	-	TRBJ2-7	CASRIQYEQYF
TRBV10-3	-	13	-	TRBJ2-7	CAIRAGTNYEQYF
TRBV7-2	few	14	-	TRBJ2-7	CASSLNAGVHEQYF
TRBV7-6	-	16	-	TRBJ2-2	CASSSYAKGGTGELFF
TRBV5-4	-	18	TRBD2	TRBJ2-1	CASSFEPSGRTSYNEQFF
TRBV15	-	18	-	TRBJ2-5	CATSREVWSNNYQETQYF
TRBV6-5	-	13	-	TRBJ1-5	CASNAGVYQPQHF
TRBV7-6	-	17	-	TRBJ2-1	CASSLGDQGLTYNEQFF
TRBV10-3	-	14	-	TRBJ1-4	CAISGGQGEEKLFF
TRBV7-2	-	18	-	TRBJ2-3	CASSSRTLNPSGTDTQYF
TRBV28	-	13	TRBD1	TRBJ2-1	CAGRGQGFNEQFF
TRBV28	-	15	TRBD2	TRBJ2-2	CASSSPGLVTGELFF
TRBV5-1	once	17	-	TRBJ2-1	CASSLVGGFGFYNEQFF
TRBV2	-	13	TRBD1	TRBJ2-7	CASSGGTDYEQYF